What follows are 20 T cell receptor beta chains derived from one specimen sequenced in a study of metastatic and nonmetastatic thyroid tumors. With MiXCR, TCRdb reprocessed the PCR reads. The profile shows about 17,000 clones, about a third of them singletons. Every patient was untreated before thyroid surgery. The sequenced sample consisted of tumor tissue. The receptor set was obtained from a female donor with papillary thyroid cancer or a benign thyroid nodule (not recorded which). Some clones in this sample may be carry-over from other donors' samples.

This clone appeared a few times. CDR3 residues: CASSDGTSGSEQYF. CDR3 nucleotides: TGTGCCAGCAGTGACGGGACTAGCGGGAGCGAGCAGTACTTC. The chain combines TRBV6-4 with TRBJ2-7; 14 positions match TRBD2. CDR3 length: 14 amino acids. V lost 2 bases and J lost 6; bases outside the gene matches: 0. Germline V gives CDR1 MRHNA, CDR2 SNTAGT.

This clone was counted between two and nine times. The chain employs TRBV2 and TRBJ1-4; D remains unclear. Looked up from germline, CDR1 is SNHLY and CDR2 is FYNNEI. V was pared by 6 bases and J by 7 bases, with 15 bases between. There are 14 residues in the CDR3. The DNA of the CDR3 is TGTGCCAGCAGATACAGTGGCGTGGGTGAAAAACTGTTTTTT. Its translation: CASRYSGVGEKLFF.

The gene calls are TRBV7-9 and TRBJ2-5; 11 positions agree with TRBD2. This CDR3 is 16 amino acids long. Losses at the gene ends were 5 bases for V and 2 bases for J; bases not matched to a gene: 7. The germline CDR1 and CDR2 sequences are SEHNR and FQNEAQ (reference sequence). Written as DNA, the CDR3 is TGTGCCAGCAGCCGGACTAGCGGGTTCACTCAAGAGACCCAGTACTTC. This sequence encodes CASSRTSGFTQETQYF.

This clone was counted between two and nine times. The CDR3 coding sequence is TGTGCCAGTAGTATGGTCAGGGGCAATCAGCCCCAGCATTTT. Amino acids: CASSMVRGNQPQHF. V is TRBV19 and J is TRBJ1-5, with D tentatively TRBD1 (5 bases). Germline V CDR1 and CDR2: LNHDA, SQIVND (reference sequence). Trimming cost V 3 bases and J 2 bases, with 8 bases left between them. This CDR3 comprises 14 residues.

The V call is TRBV19, the J call TRBJ1-5; 8 nucleotides align to TRBD1. CDR3 length: 16 amino acids. V was pared by 1 base and J by 1 base, with 3 bases of the junction left unmatched. Germline CDR1 is LNHDA and CDR2 is SQIVND (reference sequence). For the CDR3, the DNA is TGTGCCAGTAGTATAGTAGGACAGGGCAGCAATCAGCCCCAGCATTTT. It specifies CASSIVGQGSNQPQHF.

This clone has just a few counts. Since the CDR3 does not end with the conserved phenylalanine or tryptophan, this likely comes from a read error. The chain is built from TRBV10-1 and TRBJ2-7; 10 nucleotides match TRBD2. This CDR3 is built from 16 residues. Unmatched junction bases numbered 12, after V lost 0 bases and J lost 10 bases. Germline values: CDR1 WNHNN, CDR2 SYGVQD (reference sequence). The CDR3 spells CASSESTSGMPWLQYS. DNA of the CDR3: TGCGCCAGCAGTGAGTCTACTAGCGGGATGCCTTGGCTACAGTACTCC.

The chain recombines TRBV6-1 with TRBJ2-7; D might be TRBD1 or TRBD2, each matching 5 bases. The V and J ends lost 7 bases and 0 bases respectively, with 16 bases between them. The CDR3 runs 15 residues. CDR1 is MNHNS, CDR2 SASEGT, per germline. CDR3 nucleotide sequence: TGTGCCAGCAACCAGGGTGGGACGGCCTCCTACGAGCAGTACTTC. Its translation is CASNQGGTASYEQYF.

The chain couples TRBV30 to TRBJ1-5; maybe TRBD1 (6 bases). This CDR3 contains 13 residues. Germline assignment: CDR1 GTSNPN and CDR2 SVGIG (reference sequence). The germline V and J ends were trimmed by 2 bases and 4 bases, with 9 bases remaining between them. CDR3 coding DNA: TGTGCCTGGAGTTCTCAGGGGAATCAGCCCCAGCATTTT. Translating gives CAWSSQGNQPQHF.

J is TRBJ2-1 and V is TRBV20-1; 7 bases are shared with TRBD1. CDR3 length: 12 amino acids. Germline V lookup: CDR1 DFQATT, CDR2 SNEGSKA (reference sequence). The CDR3 is CSYREGANEQFF. CDR3 DNA: TGCAGCTACCGAGAGGGGGCGAATGAGCAGTTCTTC.

The chain carries TRBV6-2 or TRBV6-3 and TRBJ2-6; D perhaps matches TRBD2 (6 bases). This CDR3 region has 15 residues. CDR1 MNHEY and CDR2 SVGEGT come from the germline V gene. Trimming took 7 bases from V and 3 from J, leaving 13 bases between them. Written as DNA, the CDR3 is TGTGCCAGCAACCGCGCTAGCGATGGGGCCAACGTCCTGACTTTC. This gives the protein CASNRASDGANVLTF.

The chain joins TRBV24-1 to TRBJ2-1; 9 bases match TRBD2. Trimming took 5 bases from V and 5 from J; bases not matched to a gene: 6. Germline V gives CDR1 KGHDR, CDR2 SFDVKD. This CDR3 has 15 residues. The DNA of the CDR3 is TGTGCCACCAGTGGGGCGGGGGGGCCCCACAATGAGCAGTTCTTC. As protein: CATSGAGGPHNEQFF.

V usage is TRBV13 and J usage is TRBJ1-1; possibly TRBD1 for D (5 bases). Germline CDR1 and CDR2: PRHDT and FYEKMQ (reference sequence). V was shortened by 0 bases and J by 2 bases, with 7 bases between the two germline ends. CDR3 length equals 14 residues. CDR3 sequence reads: CASSLGQGNTEAFF. As DNA, the CDR3 is TGTGCCAGCAGCTTAGGCCAGGGAAACACTGAAGCTTTCTTT.

This clone was found a few times. The chain has TRBV19 and TRBJ1-2; TRBD1 might be the D (5 bases). The ends were cut back, 11 bases at V and 8 bases at J, with 18 bases in the middle. The CDR3 has 12 amino acids. Germline CDR1 and CDR2: LNHDA and SQIVND (reference sequence). For the CDR3, the DNA is TGTGCCGCCCGGGGGGTCACCCGGGGCTACACCTTC. It specifies CAARGVTRGYTF.

This clone is labeled medium-sized. The sample holds other DNA sequences that translate to the same CDR3. The chain carries TRBV2 and TRBJ1-3; TRBD1 matches at 7 bases. CDR3 length: 14 amino acids. V was pared by 6 bases and J by 2 bases, with 4 bases of the junction left unmatched. The germline gives CDR1 SNHLY, CDR2 FYNNEI. CDR3 nucleotide sequence: TGTGCCAGCAGACTTGACAGGGCTGGAAACACCATATATTTT. It specifies CASRLDRAGNTIYF.

This sequence joins TRBV20-1 and TRBJ1-3, with D perhaps matching TRBD1 (6 bases). The V and J ends lost 1 base and 2 bases respectively, with 12 bases between them. The germline CDR1 and CDR2 sequences are DFQATT and SNEGSKA (reference sequence). There are 15 residues in the CDR3. This CDR3 reads CSARASGAAGNTIYF. In DNA, the CDR3 is TGCAGTGCTAGAGCGTCGGGGGCGGCTGGAAACACCATATATTTT.

The V gene is TRBV6-1, the J gene TRBJ1-5, with 8 bases identical to TRBD1. CDR1 and CDR2 from the germline V gene are MNHNS and SASEGT. This CDR3 contains 15 residues. J gave up 4 bases and V 7 bases, and 9 bases lay outside the gene matches. The chain's CDR3 is CASNTGQGLNQPQHF. In DNA form, the CDR3 reads TGTGCCAGCAATACCGGACAGGGATTGAATCAGCCCCAGCATTTT.

This clone was seen a handful of times. The V and J genes are TRBV19 and TRBJ1-1, with TRBD1 identical over 7 bases. There are 15 residues in the CDR3. The V segment lost 3 bases and the J segment 8 bases; nucleotides outside the gene matches: 12. Per germline, CDR1 LNHDA and CDR2 SQIVND (reference sequence). The CDR3 nucleotides read TGTGCCAGTAGTATTCCCTGGGACAGCATCTCCGAAGCTTTCTTT. It yields the protein CASSIPWDSISEAFF.

V usage is TRBV6-2 or TRBV6-3 and J usage is TRBJ1-1; D not certain. The CDR3 is made up of 14 amino acids. The germline V gene has CDR1 MNHEY and CDR2 SVGEGT. The V gene lost 7 bases and the J gene lost 4 bases, with 16 bases spanning the gap. The CDR3 protein is CASNLRPTTTEAFF. DNA of the CDR3: TGTGCCAGCAACTTACGTCCCACGACCACTGAAGCTTTCTTT.

Only a few counts were recorded for this clone. The rearrangement joins TRBV7-9 to TRBJ2-7; no firm D call. Trimming shortened V by 3 bases and J by 5 bases, and 8 bases separated the two germline ends. This CDR3 has 12 amino acids. The germline V gene encodes CDR1 SEHNR and CDR2 FQNEAQ (reference sequence). DNA for the CDR3: TGTGCCAGCAGCTTCGGTAGGGACGAGCAGTACTTC. This translates into CASSFGRDEQYF.

V is TRBV5-5 and J is TRBJ1-4; D might be TRBD1 (6 bases). CDR3 length equals 14 residues. The germline V and J ends were trimmed by 4 bases and 10 bases, with 17 bases remaining between them. Germline CDR1 reads SGHKS; CDR2 reads YYEKEE (reference sequence). As DNA, the CDR3 is TGTGCCAGCAGCGCGCAGGGGAATCGCCGAAAACTGTTTTTT. This encodes CASSAQGNRRKLFF. Together with reference TRBV5-5 and TRBJ1-4, the CDR3 gives the full variable domain: DAGVTQSPTHLIKTRGQQVTLRCSPISGHKSVSWYQQVLGQGPQFIFQYYEKEERGRGNFPDRFSARQFPNYSSELNVNALLLGDSALYLCASSAQGNRRKLFFGSGTQLSVL.